This T cell receptor beta chain originates from a study of technical replicates of blood from several donors. Assay: immunoSEQ multiplex PCR; the TCRdb copy retains only in-frame clones and omits some. Of roughly 83,000 clones listed, 90% to 95% are singletons. With 4 bases clipped from V and 6 bases from J, the junction kept 9 bases outside the gene matches. The CDR3 is 16 amino acids. CDR1 and CDR2 (germline): MNHNS, SASEGT. Sequencing was carried out using T cells isolated from PBMCs. The receptor comes from a human donor in good health. The rearrangement uses TRBV6-1 and TRBJ1-5, with TRBD1 matching 10 bases. The CDR3 coding sequence is TGTGCCAGCAGTGCGACCGCCGGGACAGGGGTTCAGCCCCAGCATTTT. Its protein product is CASSATAGTGVQPQHF.